The sequence of this TCR beta chain was determined in a study of blood T cell repertoires in COVID-19. On the study more broadly: Acute and convalescent COVID-19 specimens originated in the United States, Italy and Spain. Sample material is recorded as cDNA or gDNA derived from T cells, B-cell-depleted T cells, or PBMCs.

Clones were read by immunoSEQ multiplex PCR, and TCRdb kept only the in-frame ones, dropping some. The profile shows about 25,000 clones, 89% of them singletons. J was trimmed by 10 bases and V by 6 bases; bases with no gene match: 12. The CDR3 sequence is 16 residues long. Germline V gene data show CDR1 as LNHDA and CDR2 as SQIVND (reference sequence). The TCR originated in a human donor in a cohort sampled during active COVID-19. Material for sequencing was peripheral blood. The chain couples TRBV19 to TRBJ1-6, with 10 bases that match TRBD1. DNA of the CDR3: TGTGCCAGTAGCAGAGGCCGGGACAGGGGCGGATCACCCCTCCACTTT. Translation gives CASSRGRDRGGSPLHF. Variable domain in full (rest from reference TRBV19 and TRBJ1-6): DGGITQSPKYLFRKEGQNVTLSCEQNLNHDAMYWYRQDPGQGLRLIYYSQIVNDFQKGDIAEGYSVSREKKESFPLTVTSAQKNPTAFYLCASSRGRDRGGSPLHFGNGTRLTVT.